The sequence of this TCR beta chain was determined in a study of T cells in localized non-small cell lung cancer. The uninvolved lung lay at least 2 cm from the tumor margin and lacked atypia. V lost 5 bases, J lost 0 bases, and 20 bases lay in between. This CDR3 is built from 17 residues. Germline-derived CDR1 and CDR2 are SGHNT and YENEEA. This clone came up a few times. Its antigen is not known. Repertoires were generated with immunoSEQ multiplex PCR, while TCRdb's copy carries only in-frame clones and drops some. The sample shows approximately 1,300 clones, about a fifth of them seen only once. General study findings and limits: Among the top 100 tumor clones, a median about 57 appeared in adjacent lung.

This receptor was obtained from a man aged 35 to 69 with stage I squamous cell lung carcinoma. The chain employs TRBV11-3 and TRBJ2-7, with D perhaps matching TRBD1 (5 bases). The material sequenced was normal lung tissue next to the tumor, taken before any cancer treatment. In DNA form, the CDR3 reads TGTGCCAGCAGCATGGCCCGTGGCAGGGTGAACTCCTACGAGCAGTACTTC. Protein: CASSMARGRVNSYEQYF.